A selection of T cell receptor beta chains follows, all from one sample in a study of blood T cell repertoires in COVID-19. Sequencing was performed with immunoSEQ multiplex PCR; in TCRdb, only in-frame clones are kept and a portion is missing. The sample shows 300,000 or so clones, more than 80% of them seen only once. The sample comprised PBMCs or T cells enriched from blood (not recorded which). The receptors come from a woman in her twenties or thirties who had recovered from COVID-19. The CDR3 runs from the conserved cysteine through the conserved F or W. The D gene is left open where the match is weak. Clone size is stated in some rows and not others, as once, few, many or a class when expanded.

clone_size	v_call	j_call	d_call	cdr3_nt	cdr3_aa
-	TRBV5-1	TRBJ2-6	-	TGCGCCAGCAGCTTGGAGGGGGGACTATCCTCTGGGGCCAACGTCCTGACTTTC	CASSLEGGLSSGANVLTF
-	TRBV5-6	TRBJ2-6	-	TGTGCCAGCAGCGGGGGGGCTCCTGGGGCCAACGTCCTGACTTTC	CASSGGAPGANVLTF
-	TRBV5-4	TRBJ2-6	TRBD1	TGTGCCAGCGGGGTCATTTCAGACAGGGGGTTTGGGGCCAACGTCCTGACTTTC	CASGVISDRGFGANVLTF
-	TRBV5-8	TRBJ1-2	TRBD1	TGTGCCAGCAGCTCTCGGACAGGGGGCTTGAGGGGCTACACCTTC	CASSSRTGGLRGYTF
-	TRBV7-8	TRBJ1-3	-	TGTGCCAGCAGCGGATGGACAGTTCACTCTGGAAACACCATATATTTT	CASSGWTVHSGNTIYF
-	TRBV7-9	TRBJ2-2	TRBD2	TGTGCCAGCAGCTTCAGGCCCAGCGGGAGTGTCGCCGGGGAGCTGTTTTTT	CASSFRPSGSVAGELFF
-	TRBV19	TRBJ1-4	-	TGTGCCAGTAGTATGAGGGAGACCGCAACTAATGAAAAACTGTTTTTT	CASSMRETATNEKLFF
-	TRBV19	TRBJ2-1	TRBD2	TGTGCCAGTAGTTTCGCGGGAGGGTCCAATGAGCAGTTCTTC	CASSFAGGSNEQFF
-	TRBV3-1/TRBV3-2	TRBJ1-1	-	TGTGCCAGCAGCCTACAAGGAGTTCGGGGGGGGACTGAAGCTTTCTTT	CASSLQGVRGGTEAFF
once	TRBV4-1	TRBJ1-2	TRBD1	TGCGCCAGCAGCCAGGACAGGGGATCCGTCTATGGCTACACCTTC	CASSQDRGSVYGYTF
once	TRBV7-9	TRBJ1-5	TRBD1	TGTGCCAGCAGCGTACAGGGGGCCAGTCAGCCCCAGCATTTT	CASSVQGASQPQHF
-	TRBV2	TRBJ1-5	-	TGTGCCAGCAGTGTTGAACAGGGTTATAGCAATCAGCCCCAGCATTTT	CASSVEQGYSNQPQHF
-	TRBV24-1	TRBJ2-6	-	TGTGCCACCAGTGGTACAGCCTCTGGGGCCAACGTCCTGACTTTC	CATSGTASGANVLTF
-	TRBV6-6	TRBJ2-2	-	TGTGCCAGCAGTATTCAGGGTCTATCAGACACCGGGGAGCTGTTTTTT	CASSIQGLSDTGELFF
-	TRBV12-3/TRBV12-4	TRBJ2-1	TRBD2	TGTGCCAGCAGTTTAGGGGGGAGGGATGAGCAGTTCTTC	CASSLGGRDEQFF
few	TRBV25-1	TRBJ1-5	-	TGTGCCAGCAGTGACACACCTGATCAAGGCAATCAGCCCCAGCATTTT	CASSDTPDQGNQPQHF
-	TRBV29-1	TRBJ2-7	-	TGCAGCGTTGAAGAACAGGGGACTTCCTACGAGCAGTACTTC	CSVEEQGTSYEQYF
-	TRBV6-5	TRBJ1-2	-	TGTGCCAGCATGAGGGTGACTAACTATGGCTACACCTTC	CASMRVTNYGYTF
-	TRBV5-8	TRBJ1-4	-	TGTGCCAGCAGCTTGACCTCCGTGGCAGGCAGCTTTGGGGAAAAACTGTTTTTT	CASSLTSVAGSFGEKLFF
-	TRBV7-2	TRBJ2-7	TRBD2	TGTGCCAGCAGCTTAGTCCCCGCCGGGACTAGCGGGAGGGAGCAGTACTTC	CASSLVPAGTSGREQYF
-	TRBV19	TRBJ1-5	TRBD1	TGTGCCAGTAGTATCTCCGCCGCGGCCGGACAGGGATTTCGGCAGCCCCAGCATTTT	CASSISAAAGQGFRQPQHF
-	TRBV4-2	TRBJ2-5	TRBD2	TGTGCCAGCAGCCAAGGCCTAACACTAGCGGAGGCCCAGTACTTC	CASSQGLTLAEAQYF
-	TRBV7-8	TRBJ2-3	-	TGTGCCAGCAGCTCGGCGGGACTCTTCGGGAGCACAGATACGCAGTATTTT	CASSSAGLFGSTDTQYF
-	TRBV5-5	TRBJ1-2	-	TGTGCCAGCAGCTTGGCCGAACTGATTAACTATGGCTACACCTTC	CASSLAELINYGYTF
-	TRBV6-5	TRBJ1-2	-	TGTGCCAGCATTGCGAGACAGGCGAACTATGGCTACACCTTC	CASIARQANYGYTF
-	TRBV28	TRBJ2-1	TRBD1	TGTGCCAGCAGTGGCCCCGGACAGGGAAGGGGCAATGAGCAGTTCTTC	CASSGPGQGRGNEQFF
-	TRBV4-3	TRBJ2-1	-	TGCGCCAGCAGCCAAGATCTCGGGGTGGAGCAGTTCTTC	CASSQDLGVEQFF
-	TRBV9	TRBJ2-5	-	TGTGCCAGCAGCGTAGAGAGTTGGCCGGGGCAAGAGACCCAGTACTTC	CASSVESWPGQETQYF
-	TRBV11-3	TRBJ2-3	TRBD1	TGTGCCAGCAGCTTGTGGACAGGGGGGACAGATACGCAGTATTTT	CASSLWTGGTDTQYF
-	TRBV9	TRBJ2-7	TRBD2	TGTGCCAGCAGCTCCCAAGCGGGAGCCTACGAGCAGTACTTC	CASSSQAGAYEQYF
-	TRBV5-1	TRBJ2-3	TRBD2	TGCGCCAGCAGCCCAAGACTAGCGGGAGTAGGGGATACGCAGTATTTT	CASSPRLAGVGDTQYF
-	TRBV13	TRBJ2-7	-	TGTGCCAGCAGCTTAGTCGGACAGTCCGTCTACGAGCAGTACTTC	CASSLVGQSVYEQYF
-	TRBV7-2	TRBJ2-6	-	TGTGCCAGCAGCTCTACAGGGCGGGGGGCCAACGTCCTGACTTTC	CASSSTGRGANVLTF
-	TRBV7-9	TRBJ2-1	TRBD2	TGTGCCAGCAGCTTATATGTAGCGGGAGTAGCCAATGAGCAGTTCTTC	CASSLYVAGVANEQFF
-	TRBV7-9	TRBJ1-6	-	TGTGCCAGCAGTTTACAGGATTCACCCCTCCACTTT	CASSLQDSPLHF
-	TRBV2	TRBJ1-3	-	TGTGCCAGCAACCACAGGGTGGGCTCTGGAAACACCATATATTTT	CASNHRVGSGNTIYF
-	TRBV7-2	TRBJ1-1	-	TGTGCCAGCAGCTTAAGAGAGAACACTGAAGCTTTCTTT	CASSLRENTEAFF